This T cell receptor (beta chain) was identified during a study of T cell repertoires in cytomegalovirus infection (dated by TCRdb to between 2018 and 2021). At the level of the whole study: Because public TCR beta signatures pointed to carriage of CMV infection together with the matching HLA type, the HLA type of each donor mattered for the analysis. Points the paper makes about the study in general: Carriers of CMV infection plus the relevant HLA type were discriminated by the cumulative frequency of public TCR beta family members in the study cohort and in an independent roughly 400-donor cohort. The ex vivo response was dominated by HLA-C-restricted CMV-specific TCR beta clonotypes, which also provided the single most frequent clonotype in two of eight donors.

The sequencer was an Illumina HiSeq 1500. TCRdb itself trimmed the public reads at Q25 with fastp, ran MiXCR and retained productive beta chains. Rows are combined by CDR3 protein, so each entry shows the most common genes and DNA. This sample gives around 450,000 distinct CDR3 sequences in total; around 11% of them show up just once. The top ten clonotypes cover roughly 10% of the sample. This clonotype appeared many times. Its target antigen remains unknown. No base qualities exist here, and no much larger clone lies one base off it. CDR1 and CDR2 are read off the germline V gene as SGHTA and FQGNSA. V loses 1 base, J loses 5 bases, and the germline ends lie 14 bases apart. The CDR3, from cysteine to phenylalanine, totals 15 residues. Only the CDR3 portion is preserved as DNA: 45 bases, with reading frame beginning at the first base.

This receptor was obtained from a human donor in good health (CMV status not recorded). Some clones in this sample may be carry-over from other donors' samples. The sample was PBMCs. The rearranged chain carries TRBV7-2 and TRBJ2-5; the D gene cannot be resolved reliably. The DNA sequence reads TGTGCCAGCAGCTTAGTAACAGTTCCGAGGGAGACCCAGTACTTC. This yields the protein CASSLVTVPRETQYF.